This passage covers 24 T cell receptor beta chains from one sample sequenced in a study of blood T cell repertoires in COVID-19. Some clones are missing from TCRdb's copy, which holds only in-frame ones; the method was immunoSEQ multiplex PCR. The sample consists of over 35,000 clones, 75% to 90% of them appearing once. The sample taken for sequencing was peripheral blood. The receptors stem from a man aged 60 to 75 with active or convalescent COVID-19.

The chain uses TRBV6-5 and TRBJ1-4, with D possibly matching TRBD1 (5 bases). The germline CDR1 and CDR2 sequences are MNHEY and SVGAGI. Trimming left V 8 bases short and J 8 bases short, with 15 bases between. This CDR3 is 13 amino acids long. DNA of the CDR3: TGTGCCAGCGATCTGTCGCGGGGGGAAAAACTGTTTTTT. Its protein is CASDLSRGEKLFF.

The chain links TRBV4-3 to TRBJ1-2, with D tentatively TRBD1 (5 bases). Germline V CDR1 and CDR2: LGHNA, YSLEER. V was clipped by 2 bases and J by 0 bases, with 10 bases between them. The CDR3 is 15 amino acids. The CDR3 sequence is CASSQQQDSNYGYTF. DNA of the CDR3: TGCGCCAGCAGCCAACAACAGGATTCTAACTATGGCTACACCTTC.

The V call is TRBV5-1, the J call TRBJ2-5; 10 nucleotides align to TRBD2. The J segment lost 3 bases and the V segment lost 7 bases, leaving 6 bases of the junction unmatched. This CDR3 region has 14 residues. Germline values: CDR1 SGHRS, CDR2 YFSETQ. Written as DNA, the CDR3 is TGCGCCAGCTCACTAGCGGGGCACGAAGAGACCCAGTACTTC. Translation gives CASSLAGHEETQYF.

This chain uses TRBV5-4 with TRBJ2-6; D perhaps matches TRBD2 (5 bases). There are 16 residues in the CDR3. V lost 9 bases and J lost 0, with 16 bases in between. Germline V gene data show CDR1 as SGHNT and CDR2 as YYREEE (reference sequence). Here the CDR3 reads CATKPHGSSGANVLTF. Here the CDR3 DNA reads TGTGCCACCAAGCCCCATGGGAGCTCTGGGGCCAACGTCCTGACTTTC.

This clone appeared a single time. This sequence joins TRBV25-1 and TRBJ1-1; 12 nucleotides agree with TRBD1. CDR1 MGHDK and CDR2 SYGVNS come from the germline V gene. The CDR3 sequence is 16 residues long. The V and J ends lost 8 bases and 7 bases, in that order; junction bases with no gene match: 14. CDR3 DNA sequence: TGTGCCAGCCTCCCTCGGGACAGGGGGCGCTCTGTTGAAGCTTTCTTT. It specifies CASLPRDRGRSVEAFF.

V usage is TRBV5-4 and J usage is TRBJ2-3; 13 positions match TRBD2. The germline V gene encodes CDR1 SGHNT and CDR2 YYREEE (reference sequence). This CDR3 is 16 amino acids long. J lost 7 bases, V lost 3 bases, and 8 bases had no gene match. The DNA of the CDR3 is TGTGCCAGCAGCTCTGGGACTAGCGGGGCGACTTATACGCAGTATTTT. Translation gives CASSSGTSGATYTQYF.

The chain carries TRBV30 and TRBJ2-1, with a possible D match to TRBD1 (6 bases). Between the trimmed V and J ends, which lost 5 bases and 7 bases, there was a span of 18 bases. This CDR3 spans 14 amino acids. CDR1 is GTSNPN, CDR2 SVGIG, per germline (reference sequence). The CDR3 DNA reads TGTGCCTGGGTTCCGGGACAAACCACTAATGAGCAGTTCTTC. It specifies CAWVPGQTTNEQFF.

The chain carries TRBV6-2 or TRBV6-3 and TRBJ1-2; the D gene is possibly TRBD1 (6 bases). Trimming cost V 8 bases and J 4 bases, with 20 bases left between them. Germline V gene data show CDR1 as MNHEY and CDR2 as SVGEGT. This CDR3 has 15 amino acids. The CDR3 DNA reads TGTGCCAGCCGCCTAGCTTTTACAGGGATCTATGGCTACACCTTC. Translation gives CASRLAFTGIYGYTF.

This chain connects TRBV11-2 to TRBJ2-7; unclear D gene. The CDR3 runs to 17 residues. Per the germline V gene, CDR1 is SGHAT and CDR2 is FQNNGV. V was shortened by 1 base and J by 1 base, with 17 bases between the two germline ends. CDR3 nucleotides: TGTGCCAGCAGCTTAGGTGGGCAGACCATAGTATCCTACGAGCAGTACGTC. Translating it yields CASSLGGQTIVSYEQYV.

The CDR3 nucleotides read TGTGCCAGCAGCGCGGGGACAGGACGTATAGCCAAAAACATTCAGTACTTC. Encoded protein: CASSAGTGRIAKNIQYF. The rearrangement joins TRBV5-4 to TRBJ2-4; 8 bases align to TRBD1. The germline gives CDR1 SGHNT, CDR2 YYREEE (reference sequence). This CDR3 contains 17 residues. The V gene end was trimmed by 4 bases and the J gene end by 0 bases; junction bases not matched to a gene: 9.

The V and J genes are TRBV27 and TRBJ1-5; 9 nucleotides agree with TRBD1. The CDR3 is made up of 14 amino acids. J gave up 4 bases and V 6 bases, and 4 bases lay outside the gene matches. Germline CDR1 is MNHEY and CDR2 is SMNVEV (reference sequence). DNA for the CDR3: TGTGCCAGCAGGGGGACAGGGCTTAATCAGCCCCAGCATTTT. It is translated as CASRGTGLNQPQHF.

This chain uses TRBV10-3 with TRBJ2-1, with 9 bases identical to TRBD2. The V gene's germline CDR1 is ENHRY and CDR2 SYGVKD. The CDR3 has 17 residues. Trimming removed 4 bases from V and 0 bases from J; junction bases left unmatched: 7. In nucleotides, the CDR3 is TGTGCCATCAGTGGCGGGACTAGCTCAAACTCCTACAATGAGCAGTTCTTC. Its protein is CAISGGTSSNSYNEQFF.

This chain links TRBV6-6 with TRBJ1-1; D remains unclear. With 4 bases removed from V and 7 bases from J, the gap between germline ends came to 13 bases. Germline-derived CDR1 and CDR2 are MNHNY and SVGAGI (reference sequence). The CDR3 extends over 13 amino acids. The CDR3 protein is CASSSRGGSEAFF. The CDR3 nucleotides read TGTGCCAGCAGTTCACGGGGAGGGAGTGAAGCTTTCTTT.

The rearrangement links TRBV18 to TRBJ2-6; 8 bases match TRBD1. With 6 bases clipped from V and 2 bases from J, the junction kept 21 bases outside the gene matches. CDR3 size: 21 residues. Germline V gene data show CDR1 as KGHSH and CDR2 as LQKENI. CDR3 residues: CASSPVTGTGGLATGANVLTF. Written as DNA, the CDR3 is TGTGCCAGCTCTCCGGTGACTGGAACAGGGGGACTTGCGACTGGGGCCAACGTCCTGACTTTC.

The V gene is TRBV28, the J gene TRBJ2-4, with 9 nucleotides matching TRBD2. V shed 3 bases and J 0 bases; nucleotides not matched to a gene: 12. The CDR3 covers 19 residues. Germline CDR1 and CDR2: MDHEN and SYDVKM. CDR3 in amino acids: CASSFGIRLADLAKNIQYF. CDR3 bases: TGTGCCAGCAGTTTCGGGATTAGACTAGCGGATCTAGCCAAAAACATTCAGTACTTC.

The V and J genes are TRBV18 and TRBJ1-3; D is perhaps TRBD1 (5 bases). CDR1 and CDR2 from the germline V gene are KGHSH and LQKENI. The CDR3 has 15 amino acids. V lost 4 bases and J lost 0, with 10 bases in between. CDR3 DNA: TGTGCCAGCTCACGTGACAGAGACTCTGGAAACACCATATATTTT. As protein: CASSRDRDSGNTIYF.

The chain recombines TRBV7-2 with TRBJ1-3; D unclear. V was shortened by 1 base and J by 1 base, with 5 bases between the two germline ends. The CDR3 has 14 amino acids. Germline V CDR1 and CDR2: SGHTA, FQGNSA. DNA of the CDR3: TGTGCCAGCAGCTTAGTAGCTTCTGGAAACACCATATATTTT. This encodes CASSLVASGNTIYF.

In its sample, this clone was seen once. V is TRBV2 and J is TRBJ1-4; TRBD1 is a possible D gene (5 bases). CDR3 size: 14 residues. Germline CDR1 is SNHLY and CDR2 is FYNNEI. Trimming stripped 2 bases from V and 8 bases from J, with 12 bases between. The CDR3 spells CASSELRGSEKLFF. CDR3 in DNA: TGTGCCAGCAGTGAACTCCGGGGGAGCGAAAAACTGTTTTTT.

The chain employs TRBV15 and TRBJ1-2; tentative D call: TRBD1 (5 bases). The CDR3 is made up of 15 amino acids. Germline V gene sequence: CDR1 LNHNV, CDR2 YYDKDF (reference sequence). Trimming pared 0 bases from V and 7 bases from J, leaving 15 bases between. CDR3 nucleotides: TGTGCCACCAGCAGAGATGGGCCCGGAGGGGTTGGCTACACCTTC. Translating gives CATSRDGPGGVGYTF.

This clone was recorded once. This chain connects TRBV9 to TRBJ1-6; TRBD1 matches 7 bases. Germline V gene sequence: CDR1 SGDLS, CDR2 YYNGEE. After removal of 0 bases from V and 5 bases from J, the junction contained 2 bases not matched to a gene. The CDR3 has 15 amino acids. DNA of the CDR3: TGTGCCAGCAGCGTAGGAGGGACAGATAATTCACCCCTCCACTTT. Residues: CASSVGGTDNSPLHF. The variable domain in full, completed from reference TRBV9 and TRBJ1-6, reads DSGVTQTPKHLITATGQRVTLRCSPRSGDLSVYWYQQSLDQGLQFLIQYYNGEERAKGNILERFSAQQFPDLHSELNLSSLELGDSALYFCASSVGGTDNSPLHFGNGTRLTVT.

The chain joins TRBV2 to TRBJ1-1; D unresolved. The CDR3 contains 11 residues. The V gene lost 3 bases and the J gene lost 8 bases, with 7 bases spanning the gap. Germline V gene data show CDR1 as SNHLY and CDR2 as FYNNEI. Here the CDR3 DNA reads TGTGCCAGCAGTGAGTGGGAGGAAGCTTTCTTT. This sequence encodes CASSEWEEAFF.

The table lists this clone with a count of one. V gene TRBV28 combines with J gene TRBJ1-3; TRBD1 might be the D (5 bases). The germline V gene encodes CDR1 MDHEN and CDR2 SYDVKM. The V end was cut by 7 bases, the J end by 2 bases, with 12 bases between. The CDR3 has 14 residues. In DNA, the CDR3 is TGTGCCAGCAAACCACAGGAAGCTGGAAACACCATATATTTT. It encodes CASKPQEAGNTIYF.

The V gene is TRBV3-1 (or the pseudogene TRBV3-2), the J gene TRBJ1-5; D is unclear. Germline V gene data show CDR1 as LGHDT and CDR2 as YNNKEL (reference sequence). V was cut by 0 bases and J by 9 bases, with 12 bases left in between. The CDR3 has 14 amino acids. The chain's CDR3 is CASSQDSAGRPQHF. In DNA form, the CDR3 reads TGTGCCAGCAGCCAAGATTCGGCGGGAAGGCCCCAGCATTTT.

This chain uses TRBV29-1 with TRBJ2-3; D unclear. Germline CDR1 and CDR2: SQVTM and ANQGSEA. The CDR3 sequence is 14 residues long. Trimming cost V 7 bases and J 0 bases, with 14 bases left between them. CDR3 nucleotide sequence: TGCAGCGCCCGAGAACTGAGTAGCACAGATACGCAGTATTTT. Translating it yields CSARELSSTDTQYF.